The 29 T cell receptor beta chains below all came from one sample that was sequenced in a study of blood T cell repertoires in COVID-19. Here immunoSEQ multiplex PCR was the method, and the copy in TCRdb shows in-frame clones only, minus some. The sample lists approximately 110,000 clones; around 70% were seen once. Sequencing was done on a sample of peripheral blood. The receptors stem from an elderly man with COVID-19, enrolled during active disease.

The gene calls are TRBV3-1 (or the pseudogene TRBV3-2) and TRBJ2-5; the D gene is possibly TRBD1 (6 bases). The CDR3 is made up of 12 amino acids. CDR1 is LGHDT and CDR2 is YNNKEL in the germline V gene (reference sequence). V was shortened by 4 bases and J by 3 bases, with 6 bases between the two germline ends. The CDR3 DNA follows: TGTGCCAGCAGCCGGACAGAAGAGACCCAGTACTTC. Translating it yields CASSRTEETQYF.

Note on this clone: This sample includes further DNA sequences coding for the same CDR3. The chain is built from TRBV11-2 and TRBJ2-7; no reliable D call. V shed 1 base and J shed 1 base, with 8 bases lying between them. CDR1 and CDR2 from the germline V gene are SGHAT and FQNNGV. The CDR3 sequence is 14 residues long. This CDR3 is CASSLGHSSYEQYF. In DNA, the CDR3 is TGTGCCAGCAGCTTAGGTCACAGTTCCTACGAGCAGTACTTC. Drawing the rest from reference TRBV11-2 and TRBJ2-7, the complete variable domain is EAGVAQSPRYKIIEKRQSVAFWCNPISGHATLYWYQQILGQGPKLLIQFQNNGVVDDSQLPKDRFSAERLKGVDSTLKIQPAKLEDSAVYLCASSLGHSSYEQYFGPGTRLTVT.

The chain combines TRBV28 with TRBJ2-7; TRBD1 aligns across 11 bases. CDR1 is MDHEN, CDR2 SYDVKM, per germline. CDR3 size: 14 residues. V lost 5 bases and J lost 4; bases outside the gene matches: 4. The CDR3 DNA reads as TGTGCCAGCAGTCGGGACAGGGGGGATTACGAGCAGTACTTC. It is translated as CASSRDRGDYEQYF.

In its sample, this clone was seen a few times. The CDR3 region has the DNA TGTGCCAGCAAAATAGCGGGACGGGATACGCAGTATTTT. Its translation is CASKIAGRDTQYF. The rearrangement joins TRBV5-8 to TRBJ2-3; 8 nucleotides match TRBD2. The junction had 6 bases not matched to a gene; V was cut back by 6 bases and J by 6 bases. The CDR3 runs to 13 residues. Germline loops: CDR1 SGHTS, CDR2 YDEGEE.

V and J are TRBV5-1 and TRBJ1-2; 8 bases are shared with TRBD1. The CDR3 spans 14 residues. The V and J ends lost 4 bases and 3 bases, in that order; junction bases with no gene match: 5. The V gene's germline CDR1 is SGHRS and CDR2 YFSETQ. This chain's CDR3 is CASSPGGADYGYTF. CDR3 sequence (DNA): TGCGCCAGCAGCCCAGGGGGCGCGGACTATGGCTACACCTTC.

This chain links TRBV19 with TRBJ2-3; D may be TRBD2 (6 bases). Germline CDR1 reads LNHDA; CDR2 reads SQIVND (reference sequence). Trimming removed 8 bases at V and 0 bases at J, with 15 bases between. There are 15 residues in the CDR3. The chain's CDR3 is CASSRSGTSTDTQYF. In nucleotides, the CDR3 is TGTGCCAGTTCCCGTAGCGGAACTAGCACAGATACGCAGTATTTT.

This sequence joins TRBV10-1 and TRBJ2-5, with D tentatively TRBD2 (6 bases). The germline V gene encodes CDR1 WNHNN and CDR2 SYGVQD (reference sequence). The length of the CDR3 is 16 residues. The germline V and J ends were trimmed by 3 bases and 5 bases, with 19 bases remaining between them. The CDR3 DNA is TGCGCCAGCAGTGAACCCCCGGGACTGAACGTCGAGACCCAGTACTTC. Protein sequence: CASSEPPGLNVETQYF.

For the CDR3, the DNA is TGTGCCAGCAGTCCGGACCGGGGGAGCTATGGCTACACCTTC. Residues: CASSPDRGSYGYTF. V usage is TRBV6-5 and J usage is TRBJ1-2, with a weak D call TRBD1 (5 bases). Germline V CDR1 and CDR2: MNHEY, SVGAGI. CDR3 length: 14 residues. Trimming removed 5 bases from V and 4 bases from J, with 14 bases in between.

The chain joins TRBV6-5 to TRBJ2-1; D gene uncertain. Trimming took off 7 bases at V and 4 bases at J, with 17 bases between the two ends. Per germline, CDR1 MNHEY and CDR2 SVGAGI. This CDR3 is 15 amino acids long. As DNA, the CDR3 is TGTGCCAGCACCTACACCTCGATGACATACAATGAGCAGTTCTTC. Residues: CASTYTSMTYNEQFF.

This chain uses TRBV28 with TRBJ2-1; 7 nucleotides agree with TRBD2. Losses at the gene ends were 3 bases for V and 4 bases for J; bases not matched to a gene: 6. This CDR3 region has 15 residues. Germline assignment: CDR1 MDHEN and CDR2 SYDVKM. CDR3 nucleotides: TGTGCCAGCAGTTTTGGCGGGAGCAGGTACAATGAGCAGTTCTTC. This sequence encodes CASSFGGSRYNEQFF.

The chain is built from TRBV6-2 or TRBV6-3 and TRBJ2-1; TRBD2 matches at 10 bases. V dropped 5 bases and J dropped 9; count of bases not matched to a gene: 13. Germline assignment: CDR1 MNHEY and CDR2 SVGEGT. This CDR3 comprises 16 residues. CDR3 residues: CASSQRRTSGKTEQFF. In DNA form, the CDR3 reads TGTGCCAGCAGTCAGCGGCGAACTAGCGGGAAGACTGAGCAGTTCTTC.

The J gene is TRBJ2-6, the V gene TRBV10-3, with D perhaps matching TRBD2 (5 bases). The CDR3 is made up of 18 amino acids. V lost 7 bases and J lost 0, with 19 bases in between. CDR1 and CDR2 (germline): ENHRY, SYGVKD. CDR3 in amino acids: CAITATSIASSGANVLTF. In nucleotides, the CDR3 is TGTGCCATCACAGCCACTAGTATTGCCTCCTCTGGGGCCAACGTCCTGACTTTC.

V usage is TRBV9 and J usage is TRBJ2-3; 9 positions agree with TRBD2. The germline CDR1 and CDR2 sequences are SGDLS and YYNGEE. Trimming removed 0 bases from V and 4 bases from J; junction bases left unmatched: 3. The CDR3 runs 15 residues. CDR3 nucleotide sequence: TGTGCCAGCAGCGTAGGGCTAGCGGGACCAGATACGCAGTATTTT. Translated: CASSVGLAGPDTQYF. Full variable domain (outside the CDR3, taken from reference TRBV9 and TRBJ2-3): DSGVTQTPKHLITATGQRVTLRCSPRSGDLSVYWYQQSLDQGLQFLIQYYNGEERAKGNILERFSAQQFPDLHSELNLSSLELGDSALYFCASSVGLAGPDTQYFGPGTRLTVL.

The chain uses TRBV21-1 and TRBJ1-2; the D segment call TRBD1 is taken from the table without a DNA check. TRBV21-1 is an annotated pseudogene. This CDR3 comprises 14 residues. In DNA form, the CDR3 reads TGTGCCAGCAGCCTCTCCGCAGGCAGGGGGGGCTACACCTTC. Protein sequence: CASSLSAGRGGYTF.

The V call is TRBV5-5, the J call TRBJ2-1; D is possibly TRBD1 (7 bases). The CDR3 is 15 amino acids. Per the germline V gene, CDR1 is SGHKS and CDR2 is YYEKEE (reference sequence). With 1 base removed from V and 4 bases from J, the gap between germline ends came to 12 bases. CDR3 amino acids: CASSLWDSGYNEQFF. CDR3 sequence (DNA): TGTGCCAGCAGCTTGTGGGACAGCGGGTACAATGAGCAGTTCTTC.

CDR3 DNA sequence: TGTGCCAGTAGTCCCTCGACAGGGGCCATGAACACTGAAGCTTTCTTT. Encoded protein: CASSPSTGAMNTEAFF. The chain joins TRBV19 to TRBJ1-1; 8 bases align to TRBD1. Looked up from germline, CDR1 is LNHDA and CDR2 is SQIVND (reference sequence). V lost 5 bases and J lost 0; bases outside the gene matches: 8. The CDR3 has 16 amino acids.

The chain joins TRBV18 to TRBJ2-5, with D uncertain. Trimming pared 2 bases from V and 5 bases from J, leaving 9 bases between. This CDR3 contains 13 residues. Germline-derived CDR1 and CDR2 are KGHSH and LQKENI. CDR3 bases: TGTGCCAGCTCACCAAACTCTGTCGAGACCCAGTACTTC. Amino acid sequence: CASSPNSVETQYF. Variable domain in full (rest from reference TRBV18 and TRBJ2-5): NAGVMQNPRHLVRRRGQEARLRCSPMKGHSHVYWYRQLPEEGLKFMVYLQKENIIDESGMPKERFSAEFPKEGPSILRIQQVVRGDSAAYFCASSPNSVETQYFGPGTRLLVL.

V and J are TRBV9 and TRBJ1-3; D gene uncertain. The CDR3 runs 17 residues. Germline CDR1 and CDR2: SGDLS and YYNGEE. The V and J ends lost 3 bases and 1 base respectively, with 17 bases between them. The CDR3, as DNA: TGTGCCAGCAGCGCAGGCGGTGCGGGGTTTTCTGGAAACACCATATATTTT. Translation: CASSAGGAGFSGNTIYF.

The rearrangement links TRBV28 to TRBJ2-2; TRBD1 matches 7 bases. CDR3 length equals 14 residues. CDR1 and CDR2 (germline): MDHEN, SYDVKM. Trimming took 10 bases from V and 7 from J; bases not matched to a gene: 12. The CDR3 DNA is TGTGCCACAACAGACAGGGAGCTAATCGGGGAGCTGTTTTTT. Translation gives CATTDRELIGELFF.

CDR3 sequence: CASSLKAGEAFF. The CDR3 DNA reads as TGTGCCAGCAGTTTAAAGGCGGGAGAAGCTTTCTTT. The chain carries TRBV12-3 or TRBV12-4 and TRBJ1-1; D is undetermined. The CDR3 covers 12 residues. Trimming left V 2 bases short and J 8 bases short, with 9 bases between.

This chain links TRBV11-2 with TRBJ2-7; 10 nucleotides agree with TRBD2. CDR3 length: 14 residues. Germline-derived CDR1 and CDR2 are SGHAT and FQNNGV. V dropped 5 bases and J dropped 5; count of bases not matched to a gene: 6. The CDR3 region has the DNA TGTGCCAGCAGCGACCCTAGCGGGAGCCACGAGCAGTACTTC. As protein: CASSDPSGSHEQYF.

In regard to this clone: The junction shows a germline mismatch at one end, possibly a read error. The rearrangement joins TRBV3-1 (or the pseudogene TRBV3-2) to TRBJ1-2, with D perhaps TRBD1 (5 bases). Germline CDR1 LGHDT, CDR2 YNNKEL (reference sequence). The CDR3 runs 14 residues. The CDR3 nucleotides read TGTGCCAGCAGCCGACAGTCTTTCTCCTATGGCTGCACCTTC. It codes for CASSRQSFSYGCTF.

V is TRBV28 and J is TRBJ2-5; TRBD2 agrees at 13 bases. The V gene's germline CDR1 is MDHEN and CDR2 SYDVKM. The CDR3 has 19 residues. The ends lost 7 bases at V and 1 base at J; junction bases unmatched: 15. CDR3 protein: CASMSLTLTSGRPQETQYF. CDR3 DNA: TGTGCCAGCATGTCCCTTACTTTGACTAGCGGGAGGCCCCAAGAGACCCAGTACTTC. Complete variable domain (other parts from reference TRBV28 and TRBJ2-5): DVKVTQSSRYLVKRTGEKVFLECVQDMDHENMFWYRQDPGLGLRLIYFSYDVKMKEKGDIPEGYSVSREKKERFSLILESASTNQTSMYLCASMSLTLTSGRPQETQYFGPGTRLLVL.

The chain couples TRBV7-9 to TRBJ2-7, with D maybe TRBD2 (5 bases). The ends were cut back, 1 base at V and 6 bases at J, with 10 bases in the middle. CDR1 is SEHNR and CDR2 is FQNEAQ in the germline V gene (reference sequence). CDR3 size: 13 residues. In DNA form, the CDR3 reads TGTGCCAGCAGCTTAGTAGGGCTAGCCGAGCAGTACTTC. Translated: CASSLVGLAEQYF. Variable domain in full (rest from reference TRBV7-9 and TRBJ2-7): DTGVSQNPRHKITKRGQNVTFRCDPISEHNRLYWYRQTLGQGPEFLTYFQNEAQLEKSRLLSDRFSAERPKGSFSTLEIQRTEQGDSAMYLCASSLVGLAEQYFGPGTRLTVT.

The chain links TRBV7-2 to TRBJ2-5; TRBD1 might be the D (7 bases). CDR1 and CDR2 from the germline V gene are SGHTA and FQGNSA. The CDR3 contains 14 residues. Trimming removed 1 base at V and 5 bases at J, with 11 bases between. In DNA form, the CDR3 reads TGTGCCAGCAGCTTAGTAGCAGGGGGGGAGACCCAGTACTTC. Its translation is CASSLVAGGETQYF.

Only a few counts were recorded for this clone. V usage is TRBV19 and J usage is TRBJ2-6, with D perhaps matching TRBD2 (6 bases). V was shortened by 3 bases and J by 0 bases, with 9 bases between the two germline ends. Looked up from germline, CDR1 is LNHDA and CDR2 is SQIVND (reference sequence). The CDR3 spans 16 residues. In DNA, the CDR3 is TGTGCCAGTAGTATCCCCGGGAGCTCTGGGGCCAACGTCCTGACTTTC. Residues: CASSIPGSSGANVLTF.

Here the CDR3 reads CASSQDHRNNQPQHF. The DNA of the CDR3 is TGTGCCAGCAGCCAAGATCACAGGAACAATCAGCCCCAGCATTTT. This rearrangement joins TRBV4-2 to TRBJ1-5; perhaps TRBD1 as D (5 bases). The CDR3 has 15 amino acids. With 0 bases removed from V and 3 bases from J, the gap between germline ends came to 9 bases. CDR1 and CDR2 from the germline V gene are LGHNA and YNFKEQ.

CDR3 protein: CSSTRDRWTDTQYF. The CDR3 DNA is TGCAGCTCCACTCGGGACAGGTGGACAGATACGCAGTATTTT. The chain carries TRBV29-1 and TRBJ2-3; 8 nucleotides agree with TRBD1. The V gene's germline CDR1 is SQVTM and CDR2 ANQGSEA. V lost 8 bases and J lost 3; bases outside the gene matches: 10. The CDR3 has 14 amino acids.

The chain is built from TRBV6-5 and TRBJ1-5; D gene ambiguous. The germline V gene encodes CDR1 MNHEY and CDR2 SVGAGI. CDR3 size: 15 residues. V lost 2 bases, J lost 5 bases, and 13 bases lay in between. CDR3 coding DNA: TGTGCCAGCAGTTACAGAGAGGGTCGGGATCAGCCCCAGCATTTT. Its protein is CASSYREGRDQPQHF.